A selection of T cell receptor beta chains follows, all from one sample in a study of early stage breast cancer tumors. TCRdb's copy holds only in-frame clones and misses some; the assay was immunoSEQ multiplex PCR. The top ten clones hold approximately 31% of a sample with under 30,000 clones, 72% of them seen once. The source material was blood. Receptors were obtained from a person aged 50-59 years with breast cancer. Each CDR3 is given with its conserved first and last residue.

TRBJ1-1 TRBV7-2 CASSLDPGRTEAFF
TRBJ1-3 TRBV7-9 CASSFSDSPGNTIYF
TRBJ1-3 TRBV6-1 CASKGHYSGNTIYF
TRBJ1-2 TRBV19 CASSISTGGYYGYTF
TRBJ2-2 TRBV9 CASSGGEYTGELFF
TRBJ2-1 TRBV30 CAWNLVAGGDEQFF
TRBJ1-1 TRBV6-5 CASRTRYEAFF
TRBJ2-5 TRBV29-1 CSVEGGTSVQETQYF
TRBJ2-1 TRBV28 CASSNLAGAGNEQFF
TRBJ1-2 TRBV4-3 CASSPGTGLNYGYTF
TRBJ2-1 TRBV7-9 CASGTSGRDEQFF
TRBJ1-1 TRBV2 CASSRGTVEAFF
TRBJ2-6 TRBV19 CASSIERPGANVLTF